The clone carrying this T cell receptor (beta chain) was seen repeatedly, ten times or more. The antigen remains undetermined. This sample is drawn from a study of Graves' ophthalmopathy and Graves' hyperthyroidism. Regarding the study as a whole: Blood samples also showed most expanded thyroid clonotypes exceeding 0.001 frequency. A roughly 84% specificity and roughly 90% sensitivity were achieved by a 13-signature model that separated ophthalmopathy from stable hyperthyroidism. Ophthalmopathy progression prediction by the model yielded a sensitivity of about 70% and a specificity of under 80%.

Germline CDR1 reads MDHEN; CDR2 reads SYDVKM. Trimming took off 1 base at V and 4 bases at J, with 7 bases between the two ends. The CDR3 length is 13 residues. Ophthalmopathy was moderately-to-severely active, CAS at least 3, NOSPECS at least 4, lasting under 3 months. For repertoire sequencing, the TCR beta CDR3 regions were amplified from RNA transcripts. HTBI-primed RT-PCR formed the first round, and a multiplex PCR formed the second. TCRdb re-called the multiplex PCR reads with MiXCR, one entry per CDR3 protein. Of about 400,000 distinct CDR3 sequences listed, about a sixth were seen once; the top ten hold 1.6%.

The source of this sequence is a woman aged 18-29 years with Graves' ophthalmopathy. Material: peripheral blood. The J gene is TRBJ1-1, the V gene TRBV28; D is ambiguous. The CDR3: CASSLFSSTEAFF. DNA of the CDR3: TGTGCCAGCAGTTTATTTTCGAGCACTGAAGCTTTCTTT.